Given below is one T cell receptor (beta chain) in context. TCRdb called the RT-PCR reads again in MiXCR, with one record for every CDR3 protein. The sample has 550,000 to 600,000 distinct CDR3 sequences, 10% to 15% seen once. This entry belongs to a study of response to subunit inactivated influenza vaccine. In germline, CDR1 is DFQATT, CDR2 SNEGSKA (reference sequence). This CDR3 contains 13 residues. V usage is TRBV20-1 and J usage is TRBJ1-1; D not resolved. The clonotype was recovered from a middle-aged man who received an inactivated influenza vaccine. Specimen: PBMCs from blood, collected on the day of vaccination. The CDR3 region is CSPWEALNTEAFF. The CDR3 nucleotides read TGCAGCCCCTGGGAGGCCTTAAACACTGAAGCTTTCTTT.